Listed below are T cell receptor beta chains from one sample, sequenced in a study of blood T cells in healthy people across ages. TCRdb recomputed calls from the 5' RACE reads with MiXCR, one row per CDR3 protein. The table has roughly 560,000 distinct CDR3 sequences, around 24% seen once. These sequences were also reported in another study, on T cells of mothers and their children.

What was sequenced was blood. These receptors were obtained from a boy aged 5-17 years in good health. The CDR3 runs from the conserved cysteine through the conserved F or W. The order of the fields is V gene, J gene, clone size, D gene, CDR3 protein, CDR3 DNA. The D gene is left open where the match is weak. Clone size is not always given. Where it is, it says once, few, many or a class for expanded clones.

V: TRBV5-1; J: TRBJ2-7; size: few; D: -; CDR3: CASSPSGTSNYEQYF; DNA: TGCGCCAGCAGTCCGTCCGGGACATCCAACTACGAGCAGTACTTC
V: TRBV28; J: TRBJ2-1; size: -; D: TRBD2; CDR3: CASSLLSSGSYNEQFF; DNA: TGTGCCAGCAGTTTATTATCTAGCGGGAGTTACAATGAGCAGTTCTTC
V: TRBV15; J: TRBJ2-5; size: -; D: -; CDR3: CATSEGEDGETQYF; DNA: TGTGCCACCAGCGAAGGGGAAGATGGAGAGACCCAGTACTTC
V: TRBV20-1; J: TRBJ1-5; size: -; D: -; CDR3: CSAATGNSNQPQHF; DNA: TGCAGTGCTGCAACCGGGAATAGCAATCAGCCCCAGCATTTT
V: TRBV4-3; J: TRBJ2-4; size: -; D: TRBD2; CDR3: CASRPTVVAGIQYF; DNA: TGCGCCAGCAGGCCCACCGTAGTAGCGGGGATCCAGTACTTC
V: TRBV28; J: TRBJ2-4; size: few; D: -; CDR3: CASSPQDWPGAKNIQYF; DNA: TGTGCCAGCAGTCCTCAGGACTGGCCGGGAGCCAAAAACATTCAGTACTTC
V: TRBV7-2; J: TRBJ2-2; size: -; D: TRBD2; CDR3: CASSSVAGGNTGELFF; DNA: TGTGCCAGCAGCTCCGTAGCGGGGGGGAACACCGGGGAGCTGTTTTTT
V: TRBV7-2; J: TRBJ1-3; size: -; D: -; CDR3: CASSSGFDRATGNTIYF; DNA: TGTGCCAGCAGCTCAGGGTTTGACAGAGCAACTGGAAACACCATATATTTT
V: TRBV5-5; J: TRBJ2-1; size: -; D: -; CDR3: CASSPPPGPDYNEQFF; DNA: TGTGCCAGCAGTCCCCCCCCGGGGCCGGACTACAATGAGCAGTTCTTC
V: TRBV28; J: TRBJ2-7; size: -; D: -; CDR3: CASSLPWGSAYEQYF; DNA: TGTGCCAGCAGTCTCCCCTGGGGAAGCGCCTACGAGCAGTACTTC